This paragraph reports one T cell receptor beta chain. This entry comes from a study of T cell changes during pregnancy in multiple sclerosis. Method: immunoSEQ multiplex PCR; TCRdb's copy keeps in-frame clones and lacks some. The table shows approximately 50,000 clones, with around 94% occurring only once. CDR3 size: 14 residues. The V gene end was trimmed by 4 bases and the J gene end by 8 bases; junction bases not matched to a gene: 8. Per the germline V gene, CDR1 is MDHEN and CDR2 is SYDVKM. V gene TRBV28 combines with J gene TRBJ1-2; 9 bases fit TRBD1. The TCR comes from a female donor with multiple sclerosis, enrolled in a pregnancy study. Sequencing was performed on CD4+ T cells from peripheral blood mononuclear cells, taken in the third trimester of pregnancy. The CDR3 sequence: CASSSYRGPRGYTF. The CDR3 nucleotides read TGTGCCAGCAGTTCCTACAGGGGGCCGAGGGGCTACACCTTC.